These 9 T cell receptor beta chains originate from one sample sequenced in a study of blood T cell repertoires in COVID-19. Using immunoSEQ multiplex PCR, the repertoire was profiled, and TCRdb retains in-frame clones only, with some absent. The table lists 250,000 to 350,000 clones, around 90% of them singletons. The sample taken for sequencing was peripheral blood. The receptors derive from a woman aged 45-59 years who had recovered from COVID-19.

The chain employs TRBV9 and TRBJ2-5; a weak D match, TRBD2 (6 bases). V shed 3 bases and J shed 5 bases, with 14 bases lying between them. Per the germline V gene, CDR1 is SGDLS and CDR2 is YYNGEE. The CDR3 has 14 residues. The CDR3 region is CASSARGLWETQYF. CDR3 nucleotide sequence: TGTGCCAGCAGCGCGCGGGGTTTATGGGAGACCCAGTACTTC.

V and J are TRBV30 and TRBJ1-1; tentatively, D is TRBD1 (6 bases). Per germline, CDR1 GTSNPN and CDR2 SVGIG (reference sequence). The CDR3 has 14 residues. Trimming stripped 3 bases from V and 7 bases from J, with 18 bases between. CDR3 coding DNA: TGTGCCTGGAGAATTAGGGGCGGACAGAGTGAAGCTTTCTTT. Amino acid sequence: CAWRIRGGQSEAFF.

Regarding this clone: One base away lies a much larger clone, so this may be a sequencing read error. V usage is TRBV5-4 and J usage is TRBJ2-2; 7 nucleotides match TRBD1. CDR3 length: 15 amino acids. J was trimmed by 0 bases and V by 3 bases; bases with no gene match: 2. The germline V gene has CDR1 SGHNT and CDR2 YYREEE (reference sequence). CDR3 region: CASSSGQTNTGELFF. The CDR3, as DNA: TGTGCCAGCAGCTCGGGACAGACGAACACCGGGGAGCTGTTTTTT. Full variable domain (missing parts from reference TRBV5-4 and TRBJ2-2): ETGVTQSPTHLIKTRGQQVTLRCSSQSGHNTVSWYQQALGQGPQFIFQYYREEENGRGNFPPRFSGLQFPNYSSELNVNALELDDSALYLCASSSGQTNTGELFFGEGSRLTVL.

The chain recombines TRBV19 with TRBJ2-7, with TRBD1 identical over 9 bases. Germline loops: CDR1 LNHDA, CDR2 SQIVND (reference sequence). The CDR3 sequence is 15 residues long. J gave up 5 bases and V 5 bases, and 10 bases lay outside the gene matches. The CDR3 DNA is TGTGCCAGTAGTCCAACGGGACAGGGTGGCGACGAGCAGTACTTC. The encoded protein is CASSPTGQGGDEQYF.

The J gene is TRBJ2-1, the V gene TRBV7-2, with D possibly TRBD1 on 6 matching bases. With 1 base removed from V and 4 bases from J, the gap between germline ends came to 14 bases. From germline, CDR1 is SGHTA and CDR2 FQGNSA. There are 16 residues in the CDR3. The CDR3 here is CASSLDGRRGYNEQFF. The CDR3 DNA follows: TGTGCCAGCAGCTTAGATGGGAGAAGGGGGTACAATGAGCAGTTCTTC.

The V call is TRBV7-9, the J call TRBJ2-1; D not resolved. V lost 3 bases to trimming and J lost 9 bases, with 9 bases between them. There are 12 residues in the CDR3. Germline V gene sequence: CDR1 SEHNR, CDR2 FQNEAQ (reference sequence). The DNA for the CDR3 is TGTGCCAGCAGCTTTGACTTGGGTGAGCAGTTCTTC. It codes for CASSFDLGEQFF.

CDR3 sequence reads: CASRPGGGITQYF. CDR3 DNA sequence: TGTGCCAGCAGACCGGGGGGTGGGATTACGCAGTATTTT. The chain is built from TRBV12-3 or TRBV12-4 and TRBJ2-3; TRBD2 matches at 7 bases. The CDR3 is 13 amino acids. V shed 6 bases, J shed 8 bases, and the junction held 8 bases outside the gene matches.

V gene TRBV7-2 combines with J gene TRBJ1-2, with a tentative D call TRBD1 (5 bases). V lost 5 bases and J lost 0, with 13 bases in between. The CDR3 totals 15 residues. Germline V gene data show CDR1 as SGHTA and CDR2 as FQGNSA. DNA of the CDR3: TGTGCCAGCAGCCCCGGGGGTGGGGCTAACTATGGCTACACCTTC. As protein: CASSPGGGANYGYTF. The complete variable domain, with remaining parts taken from reference TRBV7-2 and TRBJ1-2, reads GAGVSQSPSNKVTEKGKDVELRCDPISGHTALYWYRQSLGQGLEFLIYFQGNSAPDKSGLPSDRFSAERTGGSVSTLTIQRTQQEDSAVYLCASSPGGGANYGYTFGSGTRLTVV.

This chain uses TRBV5-4 with TRBJ1-2; TRBD1 might be the D (5 bases). Trimming left V 2 bases short and J 0 bases short, with 11 bases between. Germline values: CDR1 SGHNT, CDR2 YYREEE (reference sequence). CDR3 length equals 15 residues. This CDR3 is CASSLYDRPNYGYTF. The CDR3 nucleotides read TGTGCCAGCAGCTTATATGACAGACCTAACTATGGCTACACCTTC.